This T cell receptor beta chain is from a study of shared clonotypes between healthy human individuals. Study details: Contributing individuals were two females and a few males aged 18 to 49.

A word on this clone: Other DNA sequences within the sample encode an identical CDR3.

Each sorted subset replicate got 200 ng genomic DNA, 30,000 or so genomes. Authors' processing steps: ImmunoSEQ junction-only sequences lacked quality scores, so their filtering differed. The protocol was immunoSEQ multiplex PCR, while the TCRdb copy is restricted to in-frame clones and leaves out a portion. V, J and clone size were drawn from that table, and D and trimming were deduced from the DNA. The repertoire holds under 2,500,000 clones, with approximately 95% as singletons. The sequenced sample consisted of naive CD4+ T cells sorted from blood. Subset here: CD45RA+ positively selected. This receptor was obtained from a man younger than 30 in good health.

The CDR3: CASGLGQGTDTQYF. The CDR3 nucleotides read TGTGCTAGTGGTTTGGGACAGGGCACAGATACGCAGTATTTT. The chain carries TRBV12-5 and TRBJ2-3; D is possibly TRBD1 (6 bases). The CDR3 is 14 amino acids. V lost 1 base and J lost 1, with 6 bases in between. Per the germline V gene, CDR1 is LGHNT and CDR2 is FRNRAP.